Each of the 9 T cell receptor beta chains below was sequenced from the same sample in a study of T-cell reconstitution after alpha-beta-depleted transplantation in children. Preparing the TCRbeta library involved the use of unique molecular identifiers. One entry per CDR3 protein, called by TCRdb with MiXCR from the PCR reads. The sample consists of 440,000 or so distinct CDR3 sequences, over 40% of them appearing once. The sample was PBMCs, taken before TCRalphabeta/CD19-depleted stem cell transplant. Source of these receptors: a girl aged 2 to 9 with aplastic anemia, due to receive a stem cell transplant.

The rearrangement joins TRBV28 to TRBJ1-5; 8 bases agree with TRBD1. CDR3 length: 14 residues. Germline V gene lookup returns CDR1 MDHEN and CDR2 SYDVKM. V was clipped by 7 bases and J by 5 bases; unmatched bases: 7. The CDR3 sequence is CASTPGQGHQPQHF. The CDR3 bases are TGTGCCAGCACCCCCGGACAGGGCCATCAGCCCCAGCATTTT.

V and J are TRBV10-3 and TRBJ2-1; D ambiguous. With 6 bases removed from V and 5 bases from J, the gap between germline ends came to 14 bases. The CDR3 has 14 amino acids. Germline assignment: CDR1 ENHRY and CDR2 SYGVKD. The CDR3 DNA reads TGTGCCATCAGCCAGGCCCTATTGGACAATGAGCAGTTCTTC. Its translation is CAISQALLDNEQFF.

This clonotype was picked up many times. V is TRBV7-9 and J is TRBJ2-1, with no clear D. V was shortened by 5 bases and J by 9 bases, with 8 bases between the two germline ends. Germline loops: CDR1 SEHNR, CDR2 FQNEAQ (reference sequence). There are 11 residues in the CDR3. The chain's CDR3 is CASSPPREQFF. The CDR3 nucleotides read TGTGCCAGCAGCCCACCCCGTGAGCAGTTCTTC.

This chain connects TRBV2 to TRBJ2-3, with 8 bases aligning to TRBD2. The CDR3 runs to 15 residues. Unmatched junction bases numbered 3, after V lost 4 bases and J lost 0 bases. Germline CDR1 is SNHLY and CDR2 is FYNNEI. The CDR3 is CASSARLASTDTQYF. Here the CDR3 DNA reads TGTGCCAGCAGTGCCCGACTAGCGAGCACAGATACGCAGTATTTT.

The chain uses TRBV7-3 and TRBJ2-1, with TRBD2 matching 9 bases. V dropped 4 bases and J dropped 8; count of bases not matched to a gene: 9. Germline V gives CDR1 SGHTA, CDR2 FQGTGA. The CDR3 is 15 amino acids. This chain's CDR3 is CASSSTGTSRDEQFF. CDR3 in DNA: TGTGCCAGCAGCTCCACCGGGACTAGCCGAGATGAGCAGTTCTTC.

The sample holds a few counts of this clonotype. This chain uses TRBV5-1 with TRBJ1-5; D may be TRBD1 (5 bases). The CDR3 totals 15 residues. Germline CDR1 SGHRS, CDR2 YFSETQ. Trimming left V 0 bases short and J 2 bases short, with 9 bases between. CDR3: CASSLDGGGNQPQHF. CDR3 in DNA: TGCGCCAGCAGCTTGGACGGGGGTGGCAATCAGCCCCAGCATTTT.

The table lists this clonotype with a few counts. CDR3 nucleotide sequence: TGCAGTGCCATGGACAGGAGCTCCTATAATTCACCCCTCCACTTT. This translates into CSAMDRSSYNSPLHF. The chain links TRBV20-1 to TRBJ1-6; 7 bases line up with TRBD1. Trimming removed 6 bases from V and 0 bases from J; junction bases left unmatched: 5. CDR1 is DFQATT, CDR2 SNEGSKA, per germline (reference sequence). The CDR3 covers 15 residues.

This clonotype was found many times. The CDR3 sequence: CASSFLFRGRGNTEAFF. The CDR3 DNA sequence: TGTGCCAGCAGTTTTCTCTTCAGGGGGCGCGGGAACACTGAAGCTTTCTTT. The chain uses TRBV12-3 or TRBV12-4 and TRBJ1-1, with 8 positions matching TRBD1. The CDR3 is 17 residues long. J lost 1 base, V lost 3 bases, and 10 bases had no gene match.

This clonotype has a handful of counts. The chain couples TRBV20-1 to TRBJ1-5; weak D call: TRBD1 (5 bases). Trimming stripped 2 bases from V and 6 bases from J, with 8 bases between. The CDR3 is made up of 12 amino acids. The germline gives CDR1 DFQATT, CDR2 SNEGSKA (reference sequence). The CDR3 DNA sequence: TGCAGTGCTAGACTAGGGACTCAGCCCCAGCATTTT. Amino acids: CSARLGTQPQHF.